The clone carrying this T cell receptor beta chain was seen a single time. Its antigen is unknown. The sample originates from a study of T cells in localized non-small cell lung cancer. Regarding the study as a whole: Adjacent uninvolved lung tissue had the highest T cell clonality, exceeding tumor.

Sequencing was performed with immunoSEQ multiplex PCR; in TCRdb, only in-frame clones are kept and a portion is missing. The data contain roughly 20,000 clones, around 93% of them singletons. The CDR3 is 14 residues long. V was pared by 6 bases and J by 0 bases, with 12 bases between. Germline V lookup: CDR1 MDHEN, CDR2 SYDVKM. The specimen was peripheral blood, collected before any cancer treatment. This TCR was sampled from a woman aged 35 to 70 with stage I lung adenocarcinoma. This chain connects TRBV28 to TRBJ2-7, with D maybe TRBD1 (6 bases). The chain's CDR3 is CASRPGHSSYEQYF. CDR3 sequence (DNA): TGTGCCAGCAGACCGGGACACAGCTCCTACGAGCAGTACTTC.